This TCR beta chain was profiled in a study of regulatory T cells in long-lasting Graves disease. The time point here: newly diagnosed GD, antithyroid drugs for less than 3 months. Preparation of the TCR library used RNA extracted from PBMCs. Germline V gene data show CDR1 as MNHNS and CDR2 as SASEGT. The CDR3 loop spans 11 amino acids. Deletions cut 1 base from V and 10 bases from J, with 7 bases between. Arm-PCR of CDR3 regions and iRepertoire HTBI primers were used to build TCR beta libraries. TCRdb ran MiXCR on the multiplex PCR reads and lists one entry per CDR3 protein. In the table there are 450,000 to 600,000 distinct CDR3 sequences, 13% of which are singletons. This clonotype was observed many times. These same data were also listed under a study on T cells in Graves' hyperthyroidism and ophthalmopathy. That paper states: TCR CDR3 underwent first-round RT-PCR with the HTBI primer set.

The clonotype comes from a man under 40 with Graves disease. The sample consisted of peripheral blood mononuclear cells (PBMCs), taken at new diagnosis, from a patient treated with antithyroid drugs. The chain joins TRBV6-1 to TRBJ1-1; D gene ambiguous. This chain's CDR3 is CASSEEPGAFF. The CDR3 nucleotides read TGTGCCAGCAGTGAAGAACCCGGAGCTTTCTTT.